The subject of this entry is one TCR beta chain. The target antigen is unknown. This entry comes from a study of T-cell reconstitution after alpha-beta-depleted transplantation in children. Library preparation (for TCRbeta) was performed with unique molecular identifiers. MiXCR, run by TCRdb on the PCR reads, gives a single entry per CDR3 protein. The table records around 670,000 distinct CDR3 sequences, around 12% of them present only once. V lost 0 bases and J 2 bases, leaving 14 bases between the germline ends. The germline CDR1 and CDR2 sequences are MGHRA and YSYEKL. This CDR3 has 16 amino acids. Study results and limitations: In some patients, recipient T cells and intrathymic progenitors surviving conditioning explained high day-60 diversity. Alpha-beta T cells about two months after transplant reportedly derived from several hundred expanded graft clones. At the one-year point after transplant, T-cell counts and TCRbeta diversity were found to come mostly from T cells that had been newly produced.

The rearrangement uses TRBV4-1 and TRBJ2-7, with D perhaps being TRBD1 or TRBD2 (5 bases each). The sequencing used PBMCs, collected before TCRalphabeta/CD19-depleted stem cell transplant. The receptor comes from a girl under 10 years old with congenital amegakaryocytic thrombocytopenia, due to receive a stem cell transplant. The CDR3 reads CASSQDRGPATYEQYF. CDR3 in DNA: TGCGCCAGCAGCCAAGATCGGGGCCCCGCAACCTACGAGCAGTACTTC.